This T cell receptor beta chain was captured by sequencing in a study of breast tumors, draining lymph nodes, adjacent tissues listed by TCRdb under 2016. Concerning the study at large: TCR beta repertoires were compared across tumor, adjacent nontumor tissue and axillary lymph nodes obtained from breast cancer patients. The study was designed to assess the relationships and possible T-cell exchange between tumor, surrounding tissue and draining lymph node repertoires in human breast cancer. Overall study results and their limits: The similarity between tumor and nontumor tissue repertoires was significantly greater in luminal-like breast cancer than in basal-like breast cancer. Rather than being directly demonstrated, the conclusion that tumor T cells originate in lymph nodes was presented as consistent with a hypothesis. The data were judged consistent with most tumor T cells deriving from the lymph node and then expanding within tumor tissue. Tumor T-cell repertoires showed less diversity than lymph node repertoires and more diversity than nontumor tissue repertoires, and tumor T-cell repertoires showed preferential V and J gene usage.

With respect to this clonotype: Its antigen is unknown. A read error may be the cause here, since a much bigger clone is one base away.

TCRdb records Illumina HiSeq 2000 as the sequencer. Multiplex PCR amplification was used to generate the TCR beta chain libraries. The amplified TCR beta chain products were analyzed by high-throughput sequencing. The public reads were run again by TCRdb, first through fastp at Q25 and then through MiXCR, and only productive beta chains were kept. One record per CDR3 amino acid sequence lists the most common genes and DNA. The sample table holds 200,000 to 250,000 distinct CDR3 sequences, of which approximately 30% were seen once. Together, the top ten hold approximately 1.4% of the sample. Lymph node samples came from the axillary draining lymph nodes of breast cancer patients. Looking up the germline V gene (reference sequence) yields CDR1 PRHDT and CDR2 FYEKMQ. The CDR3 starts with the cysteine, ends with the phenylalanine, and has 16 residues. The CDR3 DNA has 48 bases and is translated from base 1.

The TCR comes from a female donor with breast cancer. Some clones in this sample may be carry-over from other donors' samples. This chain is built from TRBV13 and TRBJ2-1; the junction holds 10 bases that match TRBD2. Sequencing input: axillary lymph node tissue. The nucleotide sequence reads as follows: TGTGCCAGCAGCTCAACTAGCGGGATCGCCTACAATGGGCAGTTCTTC. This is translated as CASSSTSGIAYNGQFF.